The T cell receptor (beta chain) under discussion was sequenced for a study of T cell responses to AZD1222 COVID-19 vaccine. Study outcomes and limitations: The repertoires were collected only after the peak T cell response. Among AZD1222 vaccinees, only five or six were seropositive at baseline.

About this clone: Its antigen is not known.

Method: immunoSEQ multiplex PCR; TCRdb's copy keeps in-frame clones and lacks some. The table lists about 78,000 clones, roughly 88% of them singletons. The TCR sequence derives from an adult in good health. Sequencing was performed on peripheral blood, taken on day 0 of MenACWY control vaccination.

DNA for the CDR3: TGTGCCAGCAGCCGCTCCGGGACAGGGGCCCCCGGGGAGCTGTTTTTT. It codes for CASSRSGTGAPGELFF. This chain uses TRBV7-8 with TRBJ2-2, with TRBD1 matching 10 bases. With V trimmed by 5 bases and J by 6 bases, 9 bases remained unmatched. The CDR3 is 16 residues long. CDR1 is SGHVS, CDR2 FQNEAQ, per germline.